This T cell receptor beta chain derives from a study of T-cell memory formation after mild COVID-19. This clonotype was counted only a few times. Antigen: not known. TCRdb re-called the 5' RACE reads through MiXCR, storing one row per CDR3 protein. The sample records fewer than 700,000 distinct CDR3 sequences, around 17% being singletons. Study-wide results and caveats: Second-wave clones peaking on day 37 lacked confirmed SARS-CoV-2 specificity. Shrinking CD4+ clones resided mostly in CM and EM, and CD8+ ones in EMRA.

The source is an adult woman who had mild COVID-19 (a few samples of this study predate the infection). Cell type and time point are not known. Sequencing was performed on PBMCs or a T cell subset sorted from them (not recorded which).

DNA of the CDR3: TGTGCCAGCTCACCCGACTCAGGGGGCGCGGGTGAAAAACTGTTTTTT. It encodes CASSPDSGGAGEKLFF. V and J are TRBV18 and TRBJ1-4; 8 nucleotides match TRBD1. V lost 3 bases to trimming and J lost 7 bases; unmatched junction nucleotides: 10. The CDR3 sequence is 16 residues long. Germline V CDR1 and CDR2: KGHSH, LQKENI.